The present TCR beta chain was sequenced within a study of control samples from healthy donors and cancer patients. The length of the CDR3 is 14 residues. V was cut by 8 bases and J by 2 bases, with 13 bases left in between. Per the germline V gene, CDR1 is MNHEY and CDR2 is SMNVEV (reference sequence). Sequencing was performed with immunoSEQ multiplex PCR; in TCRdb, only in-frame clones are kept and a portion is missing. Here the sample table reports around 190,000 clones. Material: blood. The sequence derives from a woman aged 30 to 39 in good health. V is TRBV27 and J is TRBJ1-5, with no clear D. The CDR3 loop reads CASRGEVGNQPQHF. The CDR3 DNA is TGTGCCAGCCGAGGTGAGGTTGGCAATCAGCCCCAGCATTTT.